Shown below are 16 T cell receptor beta chains from a single sample sequenced in a study of OX40 agonist ivuxolimab in advanced cancers. Some clones are missing from TCRdb's copy, which holds only in-frame ones; the method was immunoSEQ multiplex PCR. Among about 84,000 clones listed, 89% were seen once. The sequencing here drew on CD4+ or CD8+ T cells sorted from blood, taken in a trial of the OX40 agonist ivuxolimab. These TCRs come from an adult with an advanced solid tumor such as melanoma, head and neck, liver or kidney cancer.

The chain employs TRBV4-2 and TRBJ1-2; D call uncertain. Germline CDR1 reads LGHNA; CDR2 reads YNFKEQ. This CDR3 comprises 14 residues. Trimming left V 0 bases short and J 8 bases short, with 13 bases between. Here the CDR3 DNA reads TGTGCCAGCAGCCAAGAGGTCCGGGCTCCGGGCTACACCTTC. Protein: CASSQEVRAPGYTF.

The V call is TRBV28, the J call TRBJ2-1, with D perhaps TRBD1 or TRBD2 (5 bases each). Germline values: CDR1 MDHEN, CDR2 SYDVKM. Trimming pared 2 bases from V and 1 base from J, leaving 18 bases between. The CDR3 is 18 amino acids. The CDR3 is CASSLPPYRTGSYNEQFF. The CDR3 DNA is TGTGCCAGCAGTTTACCTCCCTACAGGACGGGGTCCTACAATGAGCAGTTCTTC. Full variable domain (outside the CDR3, taken from reference TRBV28 and TRBJ2-1): DVKVTQSSRYLVKRTGEKVFLECVQDMDHENMFWYRQDPGLGLRLIYFSYDVKMKEKGDIPEGYSVSREKKERFSLILESASTNQTSMYLCASSLPPYRTGSYNEQFFGPGTRLTVL.

V and J are TRBV5-1 and TRBJ1-6; D uncertain. CDR3 length: 14 residues. V was clipped by 0 bases and J by 7 bases, with 8 bases between them. In germline, CDR1 is SGHRS, CDR2 YFSETQ. The CDR3 is CASSLGVSNSPLHF. CDR3 nucleotides: TGCGCCAGCAGCTTGGGGGTCTCGAATTCACCCCTCCACTTT.

For the CDR3, the DNA is TGCGCCAGCAGCTTGGGACTGGTGTCCTACAATGAGCAGTTCTTC. Its translation: CASSLGLVSYNEQFF. V usage is TRBV5-1 and J usage is TRBJ2-1; D is undetermined. Germline V lookup: CDR1 SGHRS, CDR2 YFSETQ. The CDR3 extends over 15 amino acids. V lost 0 bases, J lost 1 base, and 8 bases lay in between.

The chain recombines TRBV18 with TRBJ1-4, with D hard to call. CDR3 length: 17 amino acids. The germline gives CDR1 KGHSH, CDR2 LQKENI. V lost 0 bases to trimming and J lost 7 bases, with 18 bases between them. CDR3 bases: TGTGCCAGCTCACCACCGGGTTTAGAAGGGATAGGTGAAAAACTGTTTTTT. Its translation: CASSPPGLEGIGEKLFF.

The chain recombines TRBV5-4 with TRBJ2-3; D gene unclear. Germline CDR1 and CDR2: SGHNT and YYREEE (reference sequence). CDR3 length: 14 residues. The V and J ends lost 2 bases and 1 base respectively, with 8 bases between them. The CDR3 here is CASSFLVRTDTQYF. CDR3 DNA: TGTGCCAGCAGCTTTCTAGTTCGCACAGATACGCAGTATTTT.

The J gene is TRBJ1-2, the V gene TRBV5-1; TRBD1 might be the D (6 bases). Germline CDR1 SGHRS, CDR2 YFSETQ. CDR3 size: 16 residues. V was cut by 4 bases and J by 4 bases, with 20 bases left in between. The DNA for the CDR3 is TGCGCCAGCAGCCCAGGGGTACAGGAGTACTCCTATGGCTACACCTTC. It encodes CASSPGVQEYSYGYTF.

J is TRBJ1-1 and V is TRBV30; unclear D gene. This CDR3 is 13 amino acids long. The germline V and J ends were trimmed by 3 bases and 8 bases, with 16 bases remaining between them. Germline lookup yields CDR1 GTSNPN and CDR2 SVGIG (reference sequence). CDR3 coding DNA: TGTGCCTGGAGATCTCGGGCTTGGGCCGAAGCTTTCTTT. This translates into CAWRSRAWAEAFF.

This rearrangement joins TRBV5-8 to TRBJ1-4; unclear D gene. V lost 5 bases and J 0 bases, leaving 11 bases between the germline ends. The CDR3 length is 15 residues. Per germline, CDR1 SGHTS and CDR2 YDEGEE. DNA of the CDR3: TGTGCCAGCAGTCCCGGACTGGCAACTAATGAAAAACTGTTTTTT. It yields the protein CASSPGLATNEKLFF.

The rearrangement uses TRBV19 and TRBJ1-1, with D maybe TRBD1 (5 bases). This CDR3 has 15 amino acids. Germline V gene data show CDR1 as LNHDA and CDR2 as SQIVND (reference sequence). V shed 3 bases and J shed 5 bases, with 16 bases lying between them. The CDR3 here is CASSIWDPVGTEAFF. CDR3 nucleotide sequence: TGTGCCAGTAGTATTTGGGACCCGGTGGGTACTGAAGCTTTCTTT.

The rearrangement uses TRBV2 and TRBJ1-5; the match to TRBD1 covers 9 bases. With 2 bases clipped from V and 4 bases from J, the junction kept 3 bases outside the gene matches. Per germline, CDR1 SNHLY and CDR2 FYNNEI. This CDR3 contains 15 residues. In DNA, the CDR3 is TGTGCCAGCAGTGAAACGACAGGGGGGAATCAGCCCCAGCATTTT. Protein sequence: CASSETTGGNQPQHF.

The chain couples TRBV2 to TRBJ1-3; 7 bases agree with TRBD1. Germline V lookup: CDR1 SNHLY, CDR2 FYNNEI. CDR3 length: 19 residues. Unmatched junction bases numbered 13, after V lost 0 bases and J lost 2 bases. CDR3 protein: CASSEAPARAGGTGNTIYF. CDR3 DNA: TGTGCCAGCAGTGAAGCACCAGCACGCGCAGGGGGTACTGGAAACACCATATATTTT.

J is TRBJ2-3 and V is TRBV7-2; no definite D call. In germline, CDR1 is SGHTA, CDR2 FQGNSA. This CDR3 is built from 14 residues. Trimming left V 2 bases short and J 1 base short, with 7 bases between. CDR3 amino acids: CASSLNSGTDTQYF. The CDR3 nucleotides read TGTGCCAGCAGCTTAAACTCGGGCACAGATACGCAGTATTTT.

V and J are TRBV27 and TRBJ1-5; D remains ambiguous. V lost 4 bases to trimming and J lost 2 bases, with 6 bases between them. The CDR3 length is 13 residues. Germline V gene data show CDR1 as MNHEY and CDR2 as SMNVEV (reference sequence). In DNA form, the CDR3 reads TGTGCCAGCAGTTCCCTCGGCAATCAGCCCCAGCATTTT. Amino acid sequence: CASSSLGNQPQHF.

This rearrangement joins TRBV7-2 to TRBJ1-5; D gene uncertain. There are 14 residues in the CDR3. Germline CDR1 reads SGHTA; CDR2 reads FQGNSA. V shed 3 bases and J shed 7 bases, with 13 bases lying between them. CDR3 coding DNA: TGTGCCAGCAGCTTCTCCGGGTCCGACCAGCCCCAGCATTTT. It encodes CASSFSGSDQPQHF.

The chain uses TRBV6-1 and TRBJ1-6, with D hard to call. V lost 10 bases, J lost 10 bases, and 20 bases lay in between. Germline CDR1 and CDR2: MNHNS and SASEGT. This CDR3 is built from 14 residues. The DNA for the CDR3 is TGTGCCACCAGACTTCTGACGGTAGGGTCACCCCTCCACTTT. It specifies CATRLLTVGSPLHF.